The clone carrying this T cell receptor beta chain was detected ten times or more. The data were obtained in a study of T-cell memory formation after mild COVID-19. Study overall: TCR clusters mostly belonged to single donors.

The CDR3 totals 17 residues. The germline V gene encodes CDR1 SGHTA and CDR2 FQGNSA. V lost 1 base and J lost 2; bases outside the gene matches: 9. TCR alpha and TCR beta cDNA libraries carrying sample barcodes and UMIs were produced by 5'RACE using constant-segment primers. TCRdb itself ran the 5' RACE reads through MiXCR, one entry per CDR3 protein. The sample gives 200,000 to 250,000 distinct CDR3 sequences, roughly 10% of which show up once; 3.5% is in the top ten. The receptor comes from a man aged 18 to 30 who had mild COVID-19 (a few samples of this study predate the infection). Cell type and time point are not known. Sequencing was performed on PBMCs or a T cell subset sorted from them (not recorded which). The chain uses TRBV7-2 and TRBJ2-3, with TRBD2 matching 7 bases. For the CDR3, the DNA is TGTGCCAGCAGCTTAGTAGCAGCGGGGCCATACACAGATACGCAGTATTTT. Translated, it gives CASSLVAAGPYTDTQYF. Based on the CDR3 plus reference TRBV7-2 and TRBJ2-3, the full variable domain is GAGVSQSPSNKVTEKGKDVELRCDPISGHTALYWYRQSLGQGLEFLIYFQGNSAPDKSGLPSDRFSAERTGGSVSTLTIQRTQQEDSAVYLCASSLVAAGPYTDTQYFGPGTRLTVL.